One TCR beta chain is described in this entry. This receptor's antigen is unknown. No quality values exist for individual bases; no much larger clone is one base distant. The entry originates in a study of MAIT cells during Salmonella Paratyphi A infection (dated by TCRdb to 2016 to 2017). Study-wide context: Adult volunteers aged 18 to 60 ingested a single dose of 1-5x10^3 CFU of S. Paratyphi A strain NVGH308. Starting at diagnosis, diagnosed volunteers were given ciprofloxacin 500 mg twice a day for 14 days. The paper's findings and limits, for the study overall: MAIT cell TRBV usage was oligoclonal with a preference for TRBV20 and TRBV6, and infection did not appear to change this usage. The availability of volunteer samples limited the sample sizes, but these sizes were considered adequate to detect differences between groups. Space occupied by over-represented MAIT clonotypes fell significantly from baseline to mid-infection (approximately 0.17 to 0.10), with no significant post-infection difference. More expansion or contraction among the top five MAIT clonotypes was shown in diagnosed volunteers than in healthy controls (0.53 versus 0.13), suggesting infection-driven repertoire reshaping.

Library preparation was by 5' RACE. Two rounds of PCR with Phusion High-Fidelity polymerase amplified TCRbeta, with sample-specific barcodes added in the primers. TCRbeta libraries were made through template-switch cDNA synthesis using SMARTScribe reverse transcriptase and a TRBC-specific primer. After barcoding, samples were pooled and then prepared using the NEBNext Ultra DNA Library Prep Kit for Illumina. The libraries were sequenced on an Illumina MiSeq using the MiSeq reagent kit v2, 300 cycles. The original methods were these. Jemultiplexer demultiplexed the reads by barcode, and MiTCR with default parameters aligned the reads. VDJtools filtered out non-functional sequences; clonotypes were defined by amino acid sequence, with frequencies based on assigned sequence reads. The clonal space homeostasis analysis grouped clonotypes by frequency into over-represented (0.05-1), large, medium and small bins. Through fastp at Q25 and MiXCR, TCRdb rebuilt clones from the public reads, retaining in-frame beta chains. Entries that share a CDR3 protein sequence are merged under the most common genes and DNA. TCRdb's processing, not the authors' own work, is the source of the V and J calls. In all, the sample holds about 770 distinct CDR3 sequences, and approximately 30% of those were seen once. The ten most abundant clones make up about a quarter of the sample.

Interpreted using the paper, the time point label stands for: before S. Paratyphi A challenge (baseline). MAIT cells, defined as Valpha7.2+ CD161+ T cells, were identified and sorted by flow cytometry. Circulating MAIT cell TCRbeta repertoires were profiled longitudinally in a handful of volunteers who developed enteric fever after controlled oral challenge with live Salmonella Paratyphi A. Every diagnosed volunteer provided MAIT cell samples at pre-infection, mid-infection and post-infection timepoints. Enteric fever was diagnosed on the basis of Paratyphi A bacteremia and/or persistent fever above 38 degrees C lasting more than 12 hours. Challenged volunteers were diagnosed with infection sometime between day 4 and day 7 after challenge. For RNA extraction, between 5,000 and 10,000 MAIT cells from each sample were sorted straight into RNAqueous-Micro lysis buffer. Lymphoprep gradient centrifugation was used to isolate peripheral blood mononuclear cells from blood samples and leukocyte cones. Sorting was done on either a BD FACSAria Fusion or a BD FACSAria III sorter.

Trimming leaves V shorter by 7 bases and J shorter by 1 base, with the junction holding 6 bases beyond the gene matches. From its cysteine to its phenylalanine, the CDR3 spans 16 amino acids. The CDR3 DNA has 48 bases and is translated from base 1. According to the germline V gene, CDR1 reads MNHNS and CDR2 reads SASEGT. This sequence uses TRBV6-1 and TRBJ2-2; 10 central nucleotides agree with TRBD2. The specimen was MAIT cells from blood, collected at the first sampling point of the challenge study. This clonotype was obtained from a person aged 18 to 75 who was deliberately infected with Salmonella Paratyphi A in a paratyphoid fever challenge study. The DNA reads TGTGCCAGCATTAAAGGACTAGCGGAGAACACCGGGGAGCTGTTTTTT. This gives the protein CASIKGLAENTGELFF.